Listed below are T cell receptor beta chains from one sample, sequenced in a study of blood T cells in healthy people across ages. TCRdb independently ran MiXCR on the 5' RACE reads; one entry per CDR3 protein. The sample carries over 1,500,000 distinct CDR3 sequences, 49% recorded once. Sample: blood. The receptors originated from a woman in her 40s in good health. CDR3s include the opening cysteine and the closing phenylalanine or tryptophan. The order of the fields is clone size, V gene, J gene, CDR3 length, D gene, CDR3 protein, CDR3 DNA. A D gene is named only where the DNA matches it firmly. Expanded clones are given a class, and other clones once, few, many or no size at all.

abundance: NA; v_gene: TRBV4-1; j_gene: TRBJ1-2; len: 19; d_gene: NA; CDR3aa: CASSQFPREDPSENDGYTF; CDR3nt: TGCGCCAGCAGCCAATTCCCCCGGGAAGACCCCTCAGAAAACGATGGCTACACCTTC
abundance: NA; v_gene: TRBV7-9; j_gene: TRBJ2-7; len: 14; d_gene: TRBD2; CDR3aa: CASSLGVAGVEQYF; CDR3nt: TGTGCCAGCAGCTTGGGAGTAGCGGGGGTCGAGCAGTACTTC
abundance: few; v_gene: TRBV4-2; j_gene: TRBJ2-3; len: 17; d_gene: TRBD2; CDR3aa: CASSQDVWGGSADTQYF; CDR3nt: TGTGCCAGCAGCCAAGATGTATGGGGGGGATCTGCAGATACGCAGTATTTT
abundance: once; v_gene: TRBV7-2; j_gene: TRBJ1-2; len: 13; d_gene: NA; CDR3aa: CVSSRRANYGYTF; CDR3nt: TGTGTCAGCAGCCGAAGAGCTAACTATGGCTACACCTTC
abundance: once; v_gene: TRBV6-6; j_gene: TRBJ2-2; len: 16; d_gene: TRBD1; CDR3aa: CASSSGTGINTGELFF; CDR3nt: TGTGCCAGCAGTTCTGGGACAGGGATTAACACCGGGGAGCTGTTTTTT
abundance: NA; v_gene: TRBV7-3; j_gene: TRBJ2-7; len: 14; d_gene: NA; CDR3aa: CASSLPTSSNEQYF; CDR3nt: TGTGCCAGCAGCCTCCCGACTAGTAGCAATGAGCAGTACTTC
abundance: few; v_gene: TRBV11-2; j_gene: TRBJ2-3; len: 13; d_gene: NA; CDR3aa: CASSLGGPRTQYF; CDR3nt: TGTGCCAGCAGCTTAGGGGGGCCGCGTACGCAGTATTTT
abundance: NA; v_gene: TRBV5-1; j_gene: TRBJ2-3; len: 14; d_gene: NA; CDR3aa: CASSLGPVRDTQYF; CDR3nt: TGCGCCAGCAGCTTGGGGCCGGTTAGAGATACGCAGTATTTT
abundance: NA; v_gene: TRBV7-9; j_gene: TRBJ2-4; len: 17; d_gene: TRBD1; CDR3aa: CASSSTGGNWAKNIQYF; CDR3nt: TGTGCCAGCAGCTCGACAGGGGGTAATTGGGCCAAAAACATTCAGTACTTC
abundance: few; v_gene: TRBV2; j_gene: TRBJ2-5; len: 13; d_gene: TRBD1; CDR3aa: CAGGQGFGETQYF; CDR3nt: TGTGCCGGGGGACAGGGGTTCGGCGAGACCCAGTACTTC
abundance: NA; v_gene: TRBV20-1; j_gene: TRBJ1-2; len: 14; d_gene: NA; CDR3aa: CSGNEGSRAGGYTF; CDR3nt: TGCAGTGGTAATGAGGGCAGCAGGGCTGGTGGCTACACCTTC
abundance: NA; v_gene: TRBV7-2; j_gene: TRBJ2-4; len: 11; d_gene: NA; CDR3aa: CASSLLGIQYF; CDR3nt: TGTGCCAGCAGCTTATTGGGGATTCAGTACTTC
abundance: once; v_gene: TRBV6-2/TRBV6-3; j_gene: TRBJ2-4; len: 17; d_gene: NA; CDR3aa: CASSYPSYRLPKNIQYF; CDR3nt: TGTGCCAGCAGTTACCCATCTTACCGGCTCCCCAAAAACATTCAGTACTTC
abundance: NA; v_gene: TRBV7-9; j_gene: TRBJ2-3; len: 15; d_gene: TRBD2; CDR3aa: CASSLRGAFSDTQYF; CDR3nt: TGTGCCAGCAGCTTGCGGGGGGCGTTTTCAGATACGCAGTATTTT
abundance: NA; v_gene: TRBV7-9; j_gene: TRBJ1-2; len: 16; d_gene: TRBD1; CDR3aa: CASSLAMGQASYGYTF; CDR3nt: TGTGCCAGCAGCTTAGCTATGGGACAGGCGAGCTATGGCTACACCTTC
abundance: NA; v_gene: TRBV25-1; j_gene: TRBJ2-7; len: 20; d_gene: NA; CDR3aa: CASSPTTPLSVHASSYEQYF; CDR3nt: TGTGCCAGCAGTCCGACAACCCCGTTGAGTGTCCATGCAAGCTCCTACGAGCAGTACTTC
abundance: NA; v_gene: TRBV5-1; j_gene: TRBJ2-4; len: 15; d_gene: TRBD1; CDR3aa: CASSLKPGQTDIQYF; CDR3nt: TGCGCCAGCAGCTTGAAACCGGGACAGACGGACATTCAGTACTTC
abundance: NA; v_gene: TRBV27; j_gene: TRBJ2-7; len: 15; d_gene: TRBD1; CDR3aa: CASRGGRTISYEQYF; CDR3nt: TGTGCCAGCAGAGGGGGCAGGACAATCTCCTACGAGCAGTACTTC
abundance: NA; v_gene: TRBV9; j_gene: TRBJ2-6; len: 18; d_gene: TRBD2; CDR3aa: CASSVGQLGGAGANVLTF; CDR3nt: TGTGCCAGCAGCGTAGGACAACTCGGGGGGGCTGGGGCCAACGTCCTGACTTTC
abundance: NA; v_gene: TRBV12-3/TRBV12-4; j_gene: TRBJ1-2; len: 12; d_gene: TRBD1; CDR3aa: CASTTGVYSYTF; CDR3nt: TGTGCCAGCACAACAGGGGTCTATAGCTACACCTTC
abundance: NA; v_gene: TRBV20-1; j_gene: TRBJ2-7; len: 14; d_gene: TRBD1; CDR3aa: CSAAGQAGSYERYF; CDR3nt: TGCAGTGCTGCAGGACAGGCCGGCTCCTACGAGCGGTACTTC
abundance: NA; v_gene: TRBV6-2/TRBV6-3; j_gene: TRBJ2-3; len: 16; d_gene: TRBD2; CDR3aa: CASSSFLAGGTDTQYF; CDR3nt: TGTGCCAGCAGCTCTTTTTTAGCGGGGGGTACAGATACGCAGTATTTT
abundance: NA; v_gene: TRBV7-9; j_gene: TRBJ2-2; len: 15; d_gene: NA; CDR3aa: CASSLPWEFTGELFF; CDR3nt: TGTGCCAGCAGCTTACCCTGGGAGTTCACCGGGGAGCTGTTTTTT
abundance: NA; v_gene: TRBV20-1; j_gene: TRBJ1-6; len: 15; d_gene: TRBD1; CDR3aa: CSARRNDRVSSPLHF; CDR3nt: TGCAGCGCTAGGCGGAACGACAGGGTTAGTTCACCCCTCCACTTT
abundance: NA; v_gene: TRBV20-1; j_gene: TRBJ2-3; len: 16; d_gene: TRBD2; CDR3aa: CSATALAGGPTDTQYF; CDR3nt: TGCAGTGCTACCGCACTAGCGGGGGGGCCCACAGATACGCAGTATTTT
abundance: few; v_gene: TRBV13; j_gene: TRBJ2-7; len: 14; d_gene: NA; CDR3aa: CASSLLEGTYEQYF; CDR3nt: TGTGCCAGCAGCCTTCTGGAGGGTACCTACGAGCAGTACTTC
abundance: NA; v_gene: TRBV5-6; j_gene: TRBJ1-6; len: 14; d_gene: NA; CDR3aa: CASSGGTINSPLHF; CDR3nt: TGTGCCAGCAGCGGCGGGACTATTAATTCACCCCTCCACTTT
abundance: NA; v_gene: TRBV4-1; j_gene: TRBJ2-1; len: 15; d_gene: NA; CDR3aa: CASSQEGGHYHEQFF; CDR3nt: TGCGCCAGCAGCCAAGAAGGGGGACACTACCATGAGCAGTTCTTC
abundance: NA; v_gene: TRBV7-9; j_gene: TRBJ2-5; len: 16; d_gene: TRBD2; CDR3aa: CASSSKRGVIQETQYF; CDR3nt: TGTGCCAGCAGCTCCAAGCGGGGGGTAATCCAAGAGACCCAGTACTTC
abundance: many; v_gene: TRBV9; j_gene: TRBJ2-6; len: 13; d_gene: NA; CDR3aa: CASSVTGANVLTF; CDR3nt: TGTGCCAGCAGTGTTACTGGGGCCAACGTCCTGACTTTC
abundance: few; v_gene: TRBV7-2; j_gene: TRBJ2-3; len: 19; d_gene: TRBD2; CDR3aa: CASSSPPGTSGGARDTQYF; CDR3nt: TGTGCCAGCAGCTCCCCGCCGGGGACTAGCGGGGGGGCCCGAGATACGCAGTATTTT
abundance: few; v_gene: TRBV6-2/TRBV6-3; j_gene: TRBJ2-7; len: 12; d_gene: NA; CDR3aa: CASKDGPYEQYF; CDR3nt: TGTGCCAGCAAAGACGGACCCTACGAGCAGTACTTC
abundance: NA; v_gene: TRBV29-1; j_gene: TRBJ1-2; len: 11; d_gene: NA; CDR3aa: CSAREVDGYTF; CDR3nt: TGCAGCGCCCGGGAGGTGGACGGCTACACCTTC
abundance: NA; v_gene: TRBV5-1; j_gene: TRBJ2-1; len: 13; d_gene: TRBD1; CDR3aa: CASSGTGSDEQFF; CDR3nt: TGCGCCAGCAGCGGGACAGGCTCGGATGAGCAGTTCTTC
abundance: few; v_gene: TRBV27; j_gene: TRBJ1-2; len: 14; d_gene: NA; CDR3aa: CASSPTGREAGYTF; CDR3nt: TGTGCCAGCAGTCCCACGGGGAGGGAGGCTGGCTACACCTTC
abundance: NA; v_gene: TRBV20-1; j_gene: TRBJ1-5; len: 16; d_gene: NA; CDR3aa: CSAHTSPPDPNQPQHF; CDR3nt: TGCAGTGCTCATACATCCCCCCCCGATCCCAATCAGCCCCAGCATTTT
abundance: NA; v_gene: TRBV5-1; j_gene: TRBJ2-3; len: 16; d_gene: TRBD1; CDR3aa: CASSLDDRGLTDTQYF; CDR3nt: TGCGCCAGCAGCTTGGATGACAGGGGGCTAACAGATACGCAGTATTTT
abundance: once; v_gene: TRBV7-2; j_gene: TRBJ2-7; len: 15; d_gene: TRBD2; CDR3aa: CASSWTGGGGGEQYF; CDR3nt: TGTGCCAGCAGCTGGACTGGTGGCGGGGGGGGAGAGCAGTACTTC
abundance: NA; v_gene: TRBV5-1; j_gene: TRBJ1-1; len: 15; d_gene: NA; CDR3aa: CASSLWQDASTEAFF; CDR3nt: TGCGCCAGCAGCTTGTGGCAGGATGCTAGCACTGAAGCTTTCTTT
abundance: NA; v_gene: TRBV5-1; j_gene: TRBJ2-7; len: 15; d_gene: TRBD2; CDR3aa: CASRLGTSGNNEQYF; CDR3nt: TGCGCCAGCAGGCTCGGGACTAGCGGAAACAATGAGCAGTACTTC
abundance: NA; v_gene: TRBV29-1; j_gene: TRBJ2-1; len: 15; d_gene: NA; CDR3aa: CNVDGQLNSYNEQFF; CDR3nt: TGCAACGTTGACGGACAGCTCAACTCCTACAATGAGCAGTTCTTC
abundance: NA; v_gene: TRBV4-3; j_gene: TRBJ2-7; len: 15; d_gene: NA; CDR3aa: CASSQVLGTPGEQYF; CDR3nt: TGCGCCAGCAGCCAAGTCTTAGGCACCCCAGGCGAGCAGTACTTC
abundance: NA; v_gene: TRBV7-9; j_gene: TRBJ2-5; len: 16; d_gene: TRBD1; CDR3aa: CASNRGQGGSQETQYF; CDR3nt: TGTGCCAGCAACCGAGGACAGGGGGGAAGCCAAGAGACCCAGTACTTC
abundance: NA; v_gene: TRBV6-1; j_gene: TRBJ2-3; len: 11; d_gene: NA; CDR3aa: CASAEADTQYF; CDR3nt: TGTGCCAGCGCTGAGGCAGATACGCAGTATTTT
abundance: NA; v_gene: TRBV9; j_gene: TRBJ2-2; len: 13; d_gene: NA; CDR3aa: CASSGYNTGELFF; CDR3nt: TGTGCCAGCAGCGGATATAACACCGGGGAGCTGTTTTTT
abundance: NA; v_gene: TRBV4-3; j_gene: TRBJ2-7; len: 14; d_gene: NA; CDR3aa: CASSPAGQNYEQYF; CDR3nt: TGCGCCAGCAGCCCCGCGGGACAGAACTACGAGCAGTACTTC
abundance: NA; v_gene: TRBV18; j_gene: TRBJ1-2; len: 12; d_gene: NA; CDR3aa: CASSPGPGGYTF; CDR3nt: TGTGCCAGCTCACCAGGGCCGGGTGGCTACACCTTC
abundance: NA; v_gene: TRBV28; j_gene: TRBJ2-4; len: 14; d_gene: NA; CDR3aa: CASTTGLGAREQYF; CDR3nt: TGTGCCAGCACCACCGGCTTGGGGGCTCGAGAGCAGTACTTC
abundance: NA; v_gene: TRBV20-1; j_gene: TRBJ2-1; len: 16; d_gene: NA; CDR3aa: CSAPIRQPTSYNEQFF; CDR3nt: TGCAGTGCTCCCATAAGACAGCCAACCTCCTACAATGAGCAGTTCTTC
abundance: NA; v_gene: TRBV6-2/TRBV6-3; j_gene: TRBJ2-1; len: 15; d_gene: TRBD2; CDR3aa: CASSNPGLAHNEQFF; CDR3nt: TGTGCCAGCAGTAACCCGGGACTAGCCCACAATGAGCAGTTCTTC